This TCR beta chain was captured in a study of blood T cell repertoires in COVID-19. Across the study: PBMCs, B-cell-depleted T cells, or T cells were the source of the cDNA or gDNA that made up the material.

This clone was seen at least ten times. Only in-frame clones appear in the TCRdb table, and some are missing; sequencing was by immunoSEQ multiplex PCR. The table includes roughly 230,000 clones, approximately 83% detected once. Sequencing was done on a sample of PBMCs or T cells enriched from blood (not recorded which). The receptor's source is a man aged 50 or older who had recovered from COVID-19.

This CDR3 is CASSLRGGTNQPQHF. CDR3 in DNA: TGTGCCAGCAGCTTGAGGGGGGGGACCAATCAGCCCCAGCATTTT. V and J are TRBV5-5 and TRBJ1-5, with a possible D match to TRBD1 (6 bases). CDR3 length equals 15 residues. Germline V lookup: CDR1 SGHKS, CDR2 YYEKEE (reference sequence). The V end was cut by 1 base, the J end by 3 bases, with 11 bases between.